Reported below is one TCR beta chain. What it recognizes is unknown. The sample originates from a study of T cell responses to AZD1222 COVID-19 vaccine. Whole-study findings and limits: Two AZD1222 doses significantly raised spike-specific TCR breadth and depth over controls. Targets within unmutated variant regions were reportedly found for nearly half of spike-specific TCRs. Clonal diversity was possibly underestimated, and the donors were mostly white British, with more females.

Timing groups of about 4 and about 12 weeks for second doses were pooled. The CDR3 sequence is 14 residues long. The V and J ends lost 5 bases and 4 bases respectively, with 12 bases between them. Germline loops: CDR1 MNHEY, CDR2 SVGAGI. Method: immunoSEQ multiplex PCR; TCRdb's copy keeps in-frame clones and lacks some. The sample includes about 77,000 clones, roughly 90% seen only once; the top ten take around 4.5%. Sequenced here: peripheral blood, sampled 28 days after the second AZD1222 dose. The clonotype was recovered from an adult who received the AZD1222 COVID-19 vaccine. The rearrangement uses TRBV6-5 and TRBJ1-3; TRBD1 might be the D (6 bases). The chain's CDR3 is CASSKGGDGNTIYF. The CDR3 DNA reads TGTGCCAGCAGTAAGGGGGGGGACGGAAACACCATATATTTT.